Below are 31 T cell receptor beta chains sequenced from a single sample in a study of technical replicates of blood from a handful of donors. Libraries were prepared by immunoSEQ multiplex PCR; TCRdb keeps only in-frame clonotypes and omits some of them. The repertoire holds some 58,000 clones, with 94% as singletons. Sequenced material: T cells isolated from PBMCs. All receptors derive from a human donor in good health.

The CDR3, as DNA: TGTGCCAGCAGTTCCTTCACAGGGGCCCCAGATACGCAGTATTTT. Its protein is CASSSFTGAPDTQYF. The V and J genes are TRBV6-6 and TRBJ2-3; 7 positions agree with TRBD1. The CDR3 is 15 residues long. The V gene's germline CDR1 is MNHNY and CDR2 SVGAGI (reference sequence). V lost 4 bases and J lost 4; bases outside the gene matches: 8.

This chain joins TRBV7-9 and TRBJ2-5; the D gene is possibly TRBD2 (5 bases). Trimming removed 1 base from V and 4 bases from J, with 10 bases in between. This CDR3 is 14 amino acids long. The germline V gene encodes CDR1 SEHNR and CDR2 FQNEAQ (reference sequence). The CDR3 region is CASSLDRGSETQYF. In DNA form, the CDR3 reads TGTGCCAGCAGCTTAGATCGGGGTTCAGAGACCCAGTACTTC.

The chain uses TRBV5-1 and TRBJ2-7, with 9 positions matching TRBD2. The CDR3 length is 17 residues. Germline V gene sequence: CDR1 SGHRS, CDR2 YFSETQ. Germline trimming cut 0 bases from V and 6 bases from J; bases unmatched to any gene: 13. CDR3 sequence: CASSLAVAGAFKPEQYF. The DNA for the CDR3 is TGCGCCAGCAGCTTGGCCGTAGCGGGAGCCTTTAAGCCCGAGCAGTACTTC.

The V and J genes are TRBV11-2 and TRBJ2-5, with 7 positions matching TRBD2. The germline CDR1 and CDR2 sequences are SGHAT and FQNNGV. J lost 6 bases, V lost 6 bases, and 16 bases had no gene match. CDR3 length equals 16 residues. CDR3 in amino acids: CASSSASGPGTKTQYF. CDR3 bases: TGTGCCAGCAGTTCTGCTAGCGGACCTGGGACTAAGACCCAGTACTTC.

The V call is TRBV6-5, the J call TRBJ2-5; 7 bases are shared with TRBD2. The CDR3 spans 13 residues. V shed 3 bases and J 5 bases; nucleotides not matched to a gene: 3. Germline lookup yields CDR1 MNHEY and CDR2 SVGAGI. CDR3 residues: CASSYGGSETQYF. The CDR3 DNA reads TGTGCCAGCAGTTATGGCGGGAGTGAGACCCAGTACTTC.

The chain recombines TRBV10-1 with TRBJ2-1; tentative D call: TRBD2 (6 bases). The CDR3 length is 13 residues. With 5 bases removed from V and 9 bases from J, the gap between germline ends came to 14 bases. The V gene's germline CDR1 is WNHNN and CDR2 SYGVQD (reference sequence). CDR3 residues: CASSRDSRGEQFF. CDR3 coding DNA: TGCGCCAGCAGTCGGGACTCCCGGGGTGAGCAGTTCTTC.

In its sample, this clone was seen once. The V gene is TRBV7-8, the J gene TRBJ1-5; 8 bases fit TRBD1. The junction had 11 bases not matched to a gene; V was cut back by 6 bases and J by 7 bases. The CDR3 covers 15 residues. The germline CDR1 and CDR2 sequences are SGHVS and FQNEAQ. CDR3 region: CASSDQGALGQPQHF. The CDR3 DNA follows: TGTGCCAGCAGTGATCAGGGGGCTTTGGGGCAGCCCCAGCATTTT.

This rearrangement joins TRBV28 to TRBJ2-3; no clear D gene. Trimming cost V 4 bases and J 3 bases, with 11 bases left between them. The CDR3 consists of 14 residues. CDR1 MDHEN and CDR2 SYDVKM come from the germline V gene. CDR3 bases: TGTGCCAGCAGTTCCAGGTCGTTGACAGATACGCAGTATTTT. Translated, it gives CASSSRSLTDTQYF.

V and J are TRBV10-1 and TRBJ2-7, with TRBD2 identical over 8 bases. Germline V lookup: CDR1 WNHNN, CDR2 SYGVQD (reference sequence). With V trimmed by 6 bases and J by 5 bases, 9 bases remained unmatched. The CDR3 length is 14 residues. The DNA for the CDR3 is TGCGCCAGCAGCCGGGCGGGAGGTCAAGACGAGCAGTACTTC. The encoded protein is CASSRAGGQDEQYF.

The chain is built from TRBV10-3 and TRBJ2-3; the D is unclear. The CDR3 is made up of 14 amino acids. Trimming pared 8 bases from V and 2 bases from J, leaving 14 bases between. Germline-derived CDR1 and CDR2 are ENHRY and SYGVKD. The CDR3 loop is CAIEAENNTDTQYF. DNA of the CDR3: TGTGCCATCGAGGCAGAAAATAACACAGATACGCAGTATTTT.

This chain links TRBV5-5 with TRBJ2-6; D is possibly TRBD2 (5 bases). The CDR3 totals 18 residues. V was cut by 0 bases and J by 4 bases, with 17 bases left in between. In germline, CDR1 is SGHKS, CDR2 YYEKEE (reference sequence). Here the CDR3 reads CASSLAKGDWTGANVLTF. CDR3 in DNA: TGTGCCAGCAGCTTGGCGAAGGGAGACTGGACCGGGGCCAACGTCCTGACTTTC.

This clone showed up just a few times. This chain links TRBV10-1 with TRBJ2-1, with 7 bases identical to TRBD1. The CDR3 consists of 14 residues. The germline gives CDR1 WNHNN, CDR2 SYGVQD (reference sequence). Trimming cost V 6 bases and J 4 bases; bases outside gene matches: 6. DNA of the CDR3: TGCGCCAGCAGCGGGGACAGTTTTTACAATGAGCAGTTCTTC. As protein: CASSGDSFYNEQFF.

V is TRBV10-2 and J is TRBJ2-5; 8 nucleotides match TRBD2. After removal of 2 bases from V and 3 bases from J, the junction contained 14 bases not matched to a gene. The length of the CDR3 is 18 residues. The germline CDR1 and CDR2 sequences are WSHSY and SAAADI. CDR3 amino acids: CASSELRGSGVLKETQYF. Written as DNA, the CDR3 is TGCGCCAGCAGTGAGCTCAGAGGTAGCGGGGTTCTAAAAGAGACCCAGTACTTC.

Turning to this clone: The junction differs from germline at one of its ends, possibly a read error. The CDR3 sequence is CASSSLYDRLF. CDR3 coding DNA: TGTGCCAGCAGCTCGCTATATGACAGACTCTTT. The rearrangement uses TRBV11-2 and TRBJ1-1, with a possible D match to TRBD1 (5 bases). The CDR3 covers 11 residues. Germline-derived CDR1 and CDR2 are SGHAT and FQNNGV.

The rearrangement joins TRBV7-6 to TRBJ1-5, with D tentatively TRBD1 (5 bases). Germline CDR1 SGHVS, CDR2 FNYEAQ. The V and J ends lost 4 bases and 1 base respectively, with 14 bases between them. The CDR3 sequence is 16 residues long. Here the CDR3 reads CASSSRGGDSNQPQHF. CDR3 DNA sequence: TGTGCCAGCAGCTCCCGGGGAGGGGACAGCAATCAGCCCCAGCATTTT.

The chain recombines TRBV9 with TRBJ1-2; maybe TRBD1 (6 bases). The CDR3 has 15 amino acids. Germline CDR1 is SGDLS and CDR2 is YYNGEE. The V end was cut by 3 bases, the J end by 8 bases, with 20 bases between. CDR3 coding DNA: TGTGCCAGCAGCGCCCGGGACAAAAGCCCCTTAGGCTACACCTTC. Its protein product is CASSARDKSPLGYTF.

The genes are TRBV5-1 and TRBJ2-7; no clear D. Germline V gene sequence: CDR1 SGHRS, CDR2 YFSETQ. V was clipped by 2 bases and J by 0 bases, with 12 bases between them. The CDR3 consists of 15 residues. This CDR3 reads CASSLELRSSYEQYF. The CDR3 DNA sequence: TGCGCCAGCAGCTTAGAACTTAGGAGCTCCTACGAGCAGTACTTC.

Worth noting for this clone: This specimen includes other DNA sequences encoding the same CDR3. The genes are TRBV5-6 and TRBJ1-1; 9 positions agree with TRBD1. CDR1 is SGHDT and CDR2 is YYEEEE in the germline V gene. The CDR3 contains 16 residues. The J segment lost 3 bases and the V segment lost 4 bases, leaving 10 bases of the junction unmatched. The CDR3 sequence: CASSQIPGQGDTEAFF. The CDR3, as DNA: TGTGCCAGCAGCCAAATCCCGGGACAGGGCGACACTGAAGCTTTCTTT.

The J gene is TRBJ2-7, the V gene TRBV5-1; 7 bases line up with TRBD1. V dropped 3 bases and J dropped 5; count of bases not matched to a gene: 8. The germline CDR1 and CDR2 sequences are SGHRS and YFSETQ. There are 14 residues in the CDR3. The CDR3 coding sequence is TGCGCCAGCAGCTCGGACAGGAGAAGGGACGAGCAGTACTTC. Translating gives CASSSDRRRDEQYF.

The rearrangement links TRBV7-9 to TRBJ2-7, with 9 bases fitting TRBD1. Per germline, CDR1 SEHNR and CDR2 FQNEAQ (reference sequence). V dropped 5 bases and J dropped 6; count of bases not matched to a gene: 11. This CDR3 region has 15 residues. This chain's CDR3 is CASSPSGDRASEQYF. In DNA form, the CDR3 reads TGTGCCAGCAGCCCATCCGGGGACAGGGCGTCCGAGCAGTACTTC.

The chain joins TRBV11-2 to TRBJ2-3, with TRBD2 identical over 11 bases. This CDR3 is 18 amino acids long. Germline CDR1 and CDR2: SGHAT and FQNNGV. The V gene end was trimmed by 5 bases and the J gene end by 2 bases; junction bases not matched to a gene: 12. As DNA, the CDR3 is TGTGCCAGCAGCACGTACCGGGGACTAGCGGCTTACACAGATACGCAGTATTTT. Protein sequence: CASSTYRGLAAYTDTQYF.

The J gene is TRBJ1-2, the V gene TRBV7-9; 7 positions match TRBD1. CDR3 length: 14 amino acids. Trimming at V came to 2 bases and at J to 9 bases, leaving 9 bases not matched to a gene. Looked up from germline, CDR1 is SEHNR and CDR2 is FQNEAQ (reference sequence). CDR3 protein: CASSLRQGDDSYTF. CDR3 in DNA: TGTGCCAGCAGCTTAAGGCAGGGGGACGATAGCTACACCTTC.

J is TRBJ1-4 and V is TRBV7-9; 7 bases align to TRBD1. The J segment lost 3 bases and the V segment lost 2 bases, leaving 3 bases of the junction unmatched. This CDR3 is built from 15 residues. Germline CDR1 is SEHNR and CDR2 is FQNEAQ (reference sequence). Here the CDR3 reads CASSLMTGPNEKLFF. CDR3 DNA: TGTGCCAGCAGCTTAATGACAGGGCCTAATGAAAAACTGTTTTTT.

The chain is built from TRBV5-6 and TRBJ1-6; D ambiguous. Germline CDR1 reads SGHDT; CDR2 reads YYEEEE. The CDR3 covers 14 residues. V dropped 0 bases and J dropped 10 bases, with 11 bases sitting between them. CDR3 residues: CASSLGQVQSPLHF. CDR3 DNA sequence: TGTGCCAGCAGCTTGGGGCAAGTCCAATCACCCCTCCACTTT. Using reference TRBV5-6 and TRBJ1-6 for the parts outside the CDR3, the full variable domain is DAGVTQSPTHLIKTRGQQVTLRCSPKSGHDTVSWYQQALGQGPQFIFQYYEEEERQRGNFPDRFSGHQFPNYSSELNVNALLLGDSALYLCASSLGQVQSPLHFGNGTRLTVT.

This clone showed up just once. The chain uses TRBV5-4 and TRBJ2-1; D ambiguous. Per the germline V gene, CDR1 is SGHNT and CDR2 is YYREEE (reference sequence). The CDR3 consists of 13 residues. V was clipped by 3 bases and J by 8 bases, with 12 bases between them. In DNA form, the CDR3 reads TGTGCCAGCAGCTCTCCTGGCCTAGATGAGCAGTTCTTC. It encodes CASSSPGLDEQFF.

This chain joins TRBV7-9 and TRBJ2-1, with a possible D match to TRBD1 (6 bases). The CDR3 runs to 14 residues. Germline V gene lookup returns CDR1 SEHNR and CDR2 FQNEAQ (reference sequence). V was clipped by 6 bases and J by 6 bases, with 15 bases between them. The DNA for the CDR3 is TGTGCCAGCAGGGCCGGGACACCTCTCAATGAGCAGTTCTTC. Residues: CASRAGTPLNEQFF. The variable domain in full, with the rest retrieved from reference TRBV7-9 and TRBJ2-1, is DTGVSQNPRHKITKRGQNVTFRCDPISEHNRLYWYRQTLGQGPEFLTYFQNEAQLEKSRLLSDRFSAERPKGSFSTLEIQRTEQGDSAMYLCASRAGTPLNEQFFGPGTRLTVL.

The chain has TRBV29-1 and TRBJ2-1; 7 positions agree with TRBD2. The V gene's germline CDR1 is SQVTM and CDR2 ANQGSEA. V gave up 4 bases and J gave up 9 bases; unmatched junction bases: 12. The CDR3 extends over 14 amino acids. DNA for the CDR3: TGCAGCGTTGTAGTGGCGGGGGATTCAGGTGAGCAGTTCTTC. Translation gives CSVVVAGDSGEQFF.

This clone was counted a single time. The CDR3 loop is CASSDRAYEQYF. The CDR3, as DNA: TGTGCCAGCAGCGACAGGGCCTACGAGCAGTACTTC. The chain links TRBV6-6 to TRBJ2-7, with 7 bases that match TRBD1. Germline lookup yields CDR1 MNHNY and CDR2 SVGAGI (reference sequence). This CDR3 has 12 residues. Losses at the gene ends were 6 bases for V and 2 bases for J; bases not matched to a gene: 1.

Here the CDR3 DNA reads TGTGCCAGCAGCTTGGGGGGGGGCGGTGTCAAAAACATTCAGTACTTC. It yields the protein CASSLGGGGVKNIQYF. V is TRBV5-4 and J is TRBJ2-4, with D possibly matching TRBD2 (7 bases). The CDR3 extends over 16 amino acids. Germline CDR1 is SGHNT and CDR2 is YYREEE (reference sequence). V gave up 0 bases and J gave up 3 bases, with 13 bases separating them.

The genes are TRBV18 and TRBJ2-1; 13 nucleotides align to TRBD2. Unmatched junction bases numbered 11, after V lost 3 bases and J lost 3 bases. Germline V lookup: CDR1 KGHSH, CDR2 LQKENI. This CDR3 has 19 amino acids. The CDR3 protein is CASSPWPGLAGKGYNEQFF. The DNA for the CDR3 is TGTGCCAGCTCACCGTGGCCGGGACTAGCGGGAAAGGGCTACAATGAGCAGTTCTTC.

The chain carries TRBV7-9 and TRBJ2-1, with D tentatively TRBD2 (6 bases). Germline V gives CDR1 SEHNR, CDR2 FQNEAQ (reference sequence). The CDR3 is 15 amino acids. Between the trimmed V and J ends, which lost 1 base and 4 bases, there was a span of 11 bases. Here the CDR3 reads CASSLVAVLYNEQFF. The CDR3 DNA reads TGTGCCAGCAGCTTAGTAGCGGTCCTTTACAATGAGCAGTTCTTC.